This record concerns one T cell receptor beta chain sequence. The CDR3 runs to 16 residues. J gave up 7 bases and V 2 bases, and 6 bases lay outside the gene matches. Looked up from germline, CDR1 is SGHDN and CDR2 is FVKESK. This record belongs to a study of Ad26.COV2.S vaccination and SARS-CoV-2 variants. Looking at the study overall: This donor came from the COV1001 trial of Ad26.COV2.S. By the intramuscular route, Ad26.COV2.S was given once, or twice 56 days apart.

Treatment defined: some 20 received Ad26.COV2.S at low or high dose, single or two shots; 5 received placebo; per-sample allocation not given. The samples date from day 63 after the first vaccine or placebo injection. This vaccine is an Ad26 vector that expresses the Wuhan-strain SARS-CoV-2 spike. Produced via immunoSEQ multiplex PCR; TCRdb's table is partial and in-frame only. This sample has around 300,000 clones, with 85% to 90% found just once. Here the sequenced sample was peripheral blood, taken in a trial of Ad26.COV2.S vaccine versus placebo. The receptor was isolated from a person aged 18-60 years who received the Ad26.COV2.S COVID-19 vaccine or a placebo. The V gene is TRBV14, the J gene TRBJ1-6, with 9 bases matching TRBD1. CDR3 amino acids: CASSQLQGAGNSPLHF. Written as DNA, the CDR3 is TGTGCCAGCAGCCAACTACAGGGGGCCGGGAATTCACCCCTCCACTTT.